Below, 27 T cell receptor beta chains from the same sample are listed, as sequenced in a study of control samples from healthy donors and cancer patients. The table came from immunoSEQ multiplex PCR; TCRdb's copy has only in-frame clones and leaves some out. The repertoire holds fewer than 250,000 clones, with approximately 90% as singletons. The sample was blood. Every receptor here comes from a man aged 25-45 years in good health.

This chain links TRBV4-2 with TRBJ1-4; D ambiguous. This CDR3 is built from 15 residues. Trimming took off 0 bases at V and 5 bases at J, with 10 bases between the two ends. Germline-derived CDR1 and CDR2 are LGHNA and YNFKEQ. CDR3 nucleotides: TGTGCCAGCAGCCAAGATTCACAGAAGAATGAAAAACTGTTTTTT. Its translation is CASSQDSQKNEKLFF.

The V gene is TRBV14, the J gene TRBJ1-1; no reliable D call. CDR3 length: 18 amino acids. Germline V gene lookup returns CDR1 SGHDN and CDR2 FVKESK. V was shortened by 0 bases and J by 6 bases, with 23 bases between the two germline ends. The CDR3 loop reads CASSQDLRKGFRYPEAFF. The CDR3 coding sequence is TGTGCCAGCAGCCAAGATCTTCGGAAGGGCTTCAGGTATCCTGAAGCTTTCTTT.

V usage is TRBV5-6 and J usage is TRBJ1-2; D remains ambiguous. CDR1 is SGHDT, CDR2 YYEEEE, per germline. V was shortened by 4 bases and J by 2 bases, with 12 bases between the two germline ends. This CDR3 has 14 residues. CDR3 protein: CASSPLSQNYGYTF. The CDR3 DNA follows: TGTGCCAGCAGCCCTCTTTCGCAAAACTATGGCTACACCTTC.

The V and J genes are TRBV6-1 and TRBJ1-5; D is perhaps TRBD1 (5 bases). Germline V gene sequence: CDR1 MNHNS, CDR2 SASEGT. V dropped 3 bases and J dropped 6 bases, with 12 bases sitting between them. This CDR3 contains 14 residues. The CDR3 spells CASSDRAWGQPQHF. The CDR3 DNA is TGTGCCAGCAGTGACAGGGCCTGGGGTCAGCCCCAGCATTTT.

This sequence joins TRBV27 and TRBJ2-2; 7 nucleotides match TRBD1. The germline V gene encodes CDR1 MNHEY and CDR2 SMNVEV (reference sequence). The J segment lost 5 bases and the V segment lost 3 bases, leaving 9 bases of the junction unmatched. This CDR3 is 16 amino acids long. This chain's CDR3 is CASSFRRQGYTGELFF. The CDR3 DNA follows: TGTGCCAGCAGTTTTCGTCGACAGGGATATACCGGGGAGCTGTTTTTT.

The chain has TRBV6-6 and TRBJ1-2; the D is unclear. The germline CDR1 and CDR2 sequences are MNHNY and SVGAGI (reference sequence). V gave up 8 bases and J gave up 4 bases, with 11 bases separating them. The CDR3 consists of 12 residues. The CDR3 protein is CASLEDFYGYTF. In nucleotides, the CDR3 is TGTGCCAGCCTGGAGGACTTCTATGGCTACACCTTC.

This clone was detected only once. This chain connects TRBV9 to TRBJ2-2; TRBD2 is a possible D gene (5 bases). The germline CDR1 and CDR2 sequences are SGDLS and YYNGEE. With 7 bases removed from V and 4 bases from J, the gap between germline ends came to 17 bases. CDR3 length: 15 amino acids. The CDR3 spells CASARREGGTGELFF. CDR3 in DNA: TGTGCCAGCGCGCGGAGAGAGGGTGGCACCGGGGAGCTGTTTTTT.

The chain uses TRBV6-5 and TRBJ1-5; D is unclear. Between the trimmed V and J ends, which lost 5 bases and 5 bases, there was a span of 7 bases. CDR3 size: 12 residues. Germline V gene sequence: CDR1 MNHEY, CDR2 SVGAGI. This CDR3 reads CASSPSDQPQHF. The CDR3, as DNA: TGTGCCAGCAGTCCCAGCGATCAGCCCCAGCATTTT.

V is TRBV5-1 and J is TRBJ2-2; possibly TRBD2 for D (7 bases). V dropped 4 bases and J dropped 5 bases, with 21 bases sitting between them. Germline V gene sequence: CDR1 SGHRS, CDR2 YFSETQ. The CDR3 length is 17 residues. CDR3 sequence (DNA): TGCGCCAGCAGCCAATCCTCGGGGGGCCAAGGGACCGGGGAGCTGTTTTTT. It codes for CASSQSSGGQGTGELFF.

The gene calls are TRBV24-1 and TRBJ2-3; 12 bases line up with TRBD1. J was trimmed by 2 bases and V by 5 bases; bases with no gene match: 7. Looked up from germline, CDR1 is KGHDR and CDR2 is SFDVKD. The CDR3 is made up of 17 amino acids. The chain's CDR3 is CATSGGPGQGATDTQYF. CDR3 DNA sequence: TGTGCCACCAGTGGGGGGCCGGGACAGGGGGCCACAGATACGCAGTATTTT.

V usage is TRBV6-4 and J usage is TRBJ1-2, with 8 positions matching TRBD1. Germline lookup yields CDR1 MRHNA and CDR2 SNTAGT. The CDR3 contains 14 residues. Unmatched junction bases numbered 11, after V lost 6 bases and J lost 8 bases. Here the CDR3 DNA reads TGTGCCAGCAGCAGCAGAACAGGGGGACCCGGCTACACCTTC. Protein: CASSSRTGGPGYTF.

The chain has TRBV27 and TRBJ2-1; 9 nucleotides match TRBD1. Unmatched junction bases numbered 6, after V lost 2 bases and J lost 10 bases. This CDR3 is built from 14 residues. CDR1 and CDR2 (germline): MNHEY, SMNVEV (reference sequence). The CDR3 reads CASSLRDRVWEQFF. The CDR3 nucleotides are TGTGCCAGCAGTTTAAGGGACAGGGTCTGGGAGCAGTTCTTC.

The chain carries TRBV30 and TRBJ2-7, with unresolved D. V lost 0 bases and J lost 7, with 13 bases in between. The CDR3 length is 13 residues. Per the germline V gene, CDR1 is GTSNPN and CDR2 is SVGIG (reference sequence). The CDR3 here is CAWSVNGPGEQYF. The CDR3, as DNA: TGTGCCTGGAGTGTGAATGGACCCGGGGAGCAGTACTTC.

The chain joins TRBV12-3 or TRBV12-4 to TRBJ1-2, with D possibly matching TRBD1 (6 bases). The V and J ends lost 4 bases and 7 bases respectively, with 10 bases between them. This CDR3 has 12 residues. CDR3 residues: CASSWGPGGYTF. The CDR3 DNA reads TGTGCCAGCAGTTGGGGGCCGGGTGGCTACACCTTC.

The chain links TRBV12-2 to TRBJ1-5. TRBV12-2 is a pseudogene segment. The CDR3 runs 17 residues. The CDR3 sequence: CASRTCSGRPSNQPQHF. The CDR3 bases are TGTGCAAGTCGCACCTGCTCGGGCAGACCTAGCAATCAGCCCCAGCATTTT.

The genes are TRBV4-1 and TRBJ2-2; possibly TRBD2 for D (5 bases). V was cut by 5 bases and J by 4 bases, with 11 bases left in between. The CDR3 loop spans 14 amino acids. Per the germline V gene, CDR1 is MGHRA and CDR2 is YSYEKL. CDR3 residues: CASSNPGGTGELFF. Written as DNA, the CDR3 is TGCGCCAGCAGCAACCCTGGAGGCACCGGGGAGCTGTTTTTT.

This sequence joins TRBV27 and TRBJ1-1; D is undetermined. Trimming pared 2 bases from V and 2 bases from J, leaving 9 bases between. Germline V gene data show CDR1 as MNHEY and CDR2 as SMNVEV (reference sequence). The CDR3 covers 14 residues. The CDR3 DNA follows: TGTGCCAGCAGTTTAACCGGGATAAACACTGAAGCTTTCTTT. Its protein is CASSLTGINTEAFF.

The chain has TRBV25-1 and TRBJ1-1; TRBD1 is a possible D gene (6 bases). V was trimmed by 8 bases and J by 8 bases, leaving 21 bases between them. The CDR3 totals 14 residues. Germline lookup yields CDR1 MGHDK and CDR2 SYGVNS. Here the CDR3 reads CASRLGGRPEEAFF. CDR3 DNA sequence: TGTGCCAGCCGGTTGGGGGGGCGGCCCGAGGAAGCTTTCTTT.

CDR3: CASKGRQFQYF. For the CDR3, the DNA is TGTGCCAGCAAAGGCCGCCAGTTTCAGTACTTC. The chain links TRBV3-1 (or the pseudogene TRBV3-2) to TRBJ2-4; D ambiguous. CDR1 is LGHDT, CDR2 YNNKEL, per germline (reference sequence). The V end was cut by 7 bases, the J end by 11 bases, with 12 bases between. This CDR3 spans 11 amino acids.

This clone occurred a few times. The chain employs TRBV6-5 and TRBJ2-1, with 11 bases lining up with TRBD2. Germline trimming cut 6 bases from V and 3 bases from J; bases unmatched to any gene: 4. The germline V gene has CDR1 MNHEY and CDR2 SVGAGI. This CDR3 has 15 residues. Written as DNA, the CDR3 is TGTGCCAGCAGGGCCACTAGCGGGGGCTACAATGAGCAGTTCTTC. It translates to CASRATSGGYNEQFF.

In its sample, this clone was seen a few times. This chain joins TRBV3-1 (or the pseudogene TRBV3-2) and TRBJ1-5; 9 bases fit TRBD1. V gave up 4 bases and J gave up 6 bases; unmatched junction bases: 4. Germline lookup yields CDR1 LGHDT and CDR2 YNNKEL (reference sequence). This CDR3 has 14 residues. Written as DNA, the CDR3 is TGTGCCAGCAGCCGTGACAGGGGGGGTCAGCCCCAGCATTTT. Residues: CASSRDRGGQPQHF.

This clone is a singleton in its sample. The germline gene is not matched at one end of the junction; a read error may be the cause. This specimen includes other DNA sequences encoding the same CDR3. The V gene is TRBV4-2, the J gene TRBJ2-7; no clear D. Per germline, CDR1 LGHNA and CDR2 YNFKEQ. The CDR3 extends over 15 amino acids. CDR3 sequence reads: CASSQDTTRNYEQYF. The CDR3 nucleotides read TGTGCCAGCAGCCAAGATACCACTCGGAACTACGAGCAGTATTTC.

The rearrangement links TRBV5-1 to TRBJ2-3, with D unresolved. Germline CDR1 and CDR2: SGHRS and YFSETQ. V was trimmed by 5 bases and J by 0 bases, leaving 10 bases between them. This CDR3 spans 14 amino acids. The CDR3 coding sequence is TGCGCCAGCAGTTTACAGTTGAGCACAGATACGCAGTATTTT. It yields the protein CASSLQLSTDTQYF. Based on the CDR3 plus reference TRBV5-1 and TRBJ2-3, the full variable domain is KAGVTQTPRYLIKTRGQQVTLSCSPISGHRSVSWYQQTPGQGLQFLFEYFSETQRNKGNFPGRFSGRQFSNSRSEMNVSTLELGDSALYLCASSLQLSTDTQYFGPGTRLTVL.

The rearrangement uses TRBV5-6 and TRBJ2-3; unclear D gene. This CDR3 has 15 residues. The V gene lost 2 bases and the J gene lost 4 bases, with 14 bases spanning the gap. Germline assignment: CDR1 SGHDT and CDR2 YYEEEE. CDR3 nucleotides: TGTGCCAGCAGCTTCAGCTTCTCGAGCGCAGATACGCAGTATTTT. It codes for CASSFSFSSADTQYF.

The chain links TRBV19 to TRBJ2-2; possibly TRBD2 for D (6 bases). The CDR3 totals 15 residues. The germline V gene encodes CDR1 LNHDA and CDR2 SQIVND (reference sequence). V was clipped by 3 bases and J by 2 bases, with 10 bases between them. CDR3 nucleotide sequence: TGTGCCAGTAGTATGGGGGGAGTAAACACCGGGGAGCTGTTTTTT. Amino acid sequence: CASSMGGVNTGELFF.

The chain uses TRBV6-5 and TRBJ2-3; D is possibly TRBD2 (6 bases). Germline loops: CDR1 MNHEY, CDR2 SVGAGI. Trimming removed 3 bases from V and 6 bases from J, with 13 bases in between. The CDR3 runs 14 residues. CDR3 region: CASSYGLARDTQYF. In DNA, the CDR3 is TGTGCCAGCAGTTATGGGCTAGCGCGTGATACGCAGTATTTT.

This clone appeared a single time. V usage is TRBV2 and J usage is TRBJ1-4; 10 bases match TRBD1. This CDR3 is 15 amino acids long. Unmatched junction bases numbered 12, after V lost 10 bases and J lost 7 bases. Germline CDR1 SNHLY, CDR2 FYNNEI. Here the CDR3 DNA reads TGTGCCACCCTCCGACAGGGGGCGCGGAGTGAAAAACTGTTTTTT. This translates into CATLRQGARSEKLFF.